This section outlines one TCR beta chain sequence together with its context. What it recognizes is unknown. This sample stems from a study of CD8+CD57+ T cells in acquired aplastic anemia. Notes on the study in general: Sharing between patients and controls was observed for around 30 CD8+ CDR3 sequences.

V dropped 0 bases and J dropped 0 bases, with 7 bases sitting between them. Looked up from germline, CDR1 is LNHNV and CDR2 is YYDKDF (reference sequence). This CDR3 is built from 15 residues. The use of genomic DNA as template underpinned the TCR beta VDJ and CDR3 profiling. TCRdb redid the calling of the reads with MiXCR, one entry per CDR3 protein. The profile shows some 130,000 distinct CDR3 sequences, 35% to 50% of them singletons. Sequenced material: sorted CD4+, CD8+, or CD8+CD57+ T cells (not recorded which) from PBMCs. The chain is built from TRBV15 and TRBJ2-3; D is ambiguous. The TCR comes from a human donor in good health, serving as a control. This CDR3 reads CATSRDRGSTDTQYF. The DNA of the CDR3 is TGTGCCACCAGCAGAGATCGTGGCAGCACAGATACGCAGTATTTT.